These T cell receptor beta chains were read from a single sample in a study of T cells expressing NK-cell markers. Each CDR3 protein gets one entry in TCRdb, which reprocessed the 5' RACE reads and gives no DNA. The sample data list over 350,000 distinct CDR3 sequences. Sequenced sample: blood T cells: a sorted CD56 or NKG2C T cell subset, CD4+ or CD8+ T cells, or bulk PBMC T cells (not recorded which). The receptors stem from a woman aged 50 to 60 in good health. Both conserved end residues are part of each CDR3.

>TRBV5-6|TRBJ1-3|14
CASSFARDGNTIYF
>TRBV7-8|TRBJ2-5|15
CASSLAVGSRETQYF
>TRBV9|TRBJ2-7|15
CASSPGGDSRYEQYF
>TRBV24-1|TRBJ1-4|15
CATSDPGTATEKLFF
>TRBV11-2|TRBJ1-1|13
CASSFDSVGEAFF
>TRBV10-3|TRBJ2-1|15
CAISRLESLNNEQFF
>TRBV12-3/TRBV12-4|TRBJ2-1|17
CASRGLGGGLAGAVPFF
>TRBV7-9|TRBJ2-1|16
CASSLISAGADNEQFF
>TRBV29-1|TRBJ2-2|15
CSVEELGGNTGELFF
>TRBV19|TRBJ2-1|13
CASSISRYNEQFF
>TRBV27|TRBJ1-5|14
CASSLLRGAQPQHF
>TRBV5-4|TRBJ1-1|15
CASSLGNRGLTEAFF
>TRBV6-5|TRBJ2-7|12
CASSNTGMEQYF